This passage covers 30 T cell receptor beta chains from one sample sequenced in a study of shared clonotypes between healthy human individuals. Sequencing was performed with immunoSEQ multiplex PCR; in TCRdb, only in-frame clones are kept and a portion is missing. The data contain fewer than 3 million clones, just under 95% of them seen just once; the ten biggest clones take up about 0.36%. Sequenced: naive CD4+ T cells from PBMCs. The subset is: CD45RA+ positively selected. These receptors originate from a man between 18 and 35 years old in good health. Some clones in this sample may be carry-over from other donors' samples.

The chain combines TRBV5-8 with TRBJ2-7, with 7 nucleotides matching TRBD1. CDR1 and CDR2 (germline): SGHTS, YDEGEE. The CDR3 contains 14 residues. J was trimmed by 2 bases and V by 2 bases; bases with no gene match: 4. The CDR3 here is CASSFETGTYEQYF. The DNA of the CDR3 is TGTGCCAGCAGCTTCGAGACAGGGACCTACGAGCAGTACTTC.

The chain employs TRBV5-1 and TRBJ2-7; the match to TRBD1 covers 10 bases. The V segment lost 4 bases and the J segment 5 bases; nucleotides outside the gene matches: 6. CDR1 and CDR2 from the germline V gene are SGHRS and YFSETQ. The CDR3 is 14 amino acids. CDR3 in amino acids: CASSRGQGFDEQYF. The DNA for the CDR3 is TGCGCCAGCAGCCGGGGACAGGGGTTCGACGAGCAGTACTTC. Full variable domain (missing parts from reference TRBV5-1 and TRBJ2-7): KAGVTQTPRYLIKTRGQQVTLSCSPISGHRSVSWYQQTPGQGLQFLFEYFSETQRNKGNFPGRFSGRQFSNSRSEMNVSTLELGDSALYLCASSRGQGFDEQYFGPGTRLTVT.

V usage is TRBV7-8 and J usage is TRBJ2-7; possibly TRBD1 for D (5 bases). This CDR3 is 12 amino acids long. The V gene's germline CDR1 is SGHVS and CDR2 FQNEAQ. Deletions cut 1 base from V and 13 bases from J, with 14 bases between. CDR3 in amino acids: CASSLVGRSPYF. CDR3 bases: TGTGCCAGCAGCTTAGTGGGGCGAAGTCCCTACTTC.

This chain uses TRBV5-4 with TRBJ2-5; 16 bases match TRBD2. Germline CDR1 SGHNT, CDR2 YYREEE (reference sequence). After removal of 10 bases from V and 5 bases from J, the junction contained 5 bases not matched to a gene. This CDR3 spans 14 amino acids. Written as DNA, the CDR3 is TGTGCCGGGACTAGCGGGAGGGCCGGGGAGACCCAGTACTTC. This encodes CAGTSGRAGETQYF.

The J gene is TRBJ2-1, the V gene TRBV6-6; tentatively, D is TRBD2 (5 bases). This CDR3 has 15 residues. The V end lost 2 bases, the J end lost 3 bases, and 11 bases lay between the germline ends. From germline, CDR1 is MNHNY and CDR2 SVGAGI (reference sequence). In nucleotides, the CDR3 is TGTGCCAGCAGTTACCAGCTAGCCTACTACAATGAGCAGTTCTTC. Translation: CASSYQLAYYNEQFF.

The chain employs TRBV9 and TRBJ1-1; 11 positions agree with TRBD1. V shed 2 bases, J shed 0 bases, and the junction held 6 bases outside the gene matches. The length of the CDR3 is 17 residues. The germline CDR1 and CDR2 sequences are SGDLS and YYNGEE. The CDR3 reads CASSVGQGVPMNTEAFF. As DNA, the CDR3 is TGTGCCAGCAGCGTGGGACAGGGGGTTCCTATGAACACTGAAGCTTTCTTT. The whole variable domain, remainder taken from reference TRBV9 and TRBJ1-1, is DSGVTQTPKHLITATGQRVTLRCSPRSGDLSVYWYQQSLDQGLQFLIQYYNGEERAKGNILERFSAQQFPDLHSELNLSSLELGDSALYFCASSVGQGVPMNTEAFFGQGTRLTVV.

V and J are TRBV7-9 and TRBJ2-7; tentatively, D is TRBD1 or TRBD2 (6 bases each). The CDR3 covers 16 residues. V lost 5 bases and J lost 4, with 21 bases in between. From germline, CDR1 is SEHNR and CDR2 FQNEAQ (reference sequence). Here the CDR3 DNA reads TGTGCCAGCAGCCCCAATACTGGGGGGCGGGTTTACGAGCAGTACTTC. It specifies CASSPNTGGRVYEQYF. The full variable domain, in which reference TRBV7-9 and TRBJ2-7 provide the parts outside the CDR3, is DTGVSQNPRHKITKRGQNVTFRCDPISEHNRLYWYRQTLGQGPEFLTYFQNEAQLEKSRLLSDRFSAERPKGSFSTLEIQRTEQGDSAMYLCASSPNTGGRVYEQYFGPGTRLTVT.

As concerns this clone: Other DNA variants within this sample encode the same CDR3. The V and J genes are TRBV7-9 and TRBJ2-3, with D possibly TRBD1 on 5 matching bases. The CDR3 sequence is 14 residues long. V lost 4 bases and J lost 1, with 9 bases in between. Germline-derived CDR1 and CDR2 are SEHNR and FQNEAQ (reference sequence). CDR3 in amino acids: CASSSLGGTDTQYF. CDR3 nucleotides: TGTGCCAGCAGCTCCTTAGGGGGCACAGATACGCAGTATTTT.

The chain recombines TRBV5-6 with TRBJ1-1; TRBD1 matches 7 bases. Germline V gene lookup returns CDR1 SGHDT and CDR2 YYEEEE. CDR3 size: 15 residues. With 0 bases clipped from V and 4 bases from J, the junction kept 6 bases outside the gene matches. CDR3 protein: CASSLGQTGVTEAFF. The CDR3 DNA is TGTGCCAGCAGCTTGGGCCAAACAGGGGTCACTGAAGCTTTCTTT. The full variable domain, its missing parts supplied by reference TRBV5-6 and TRBJ1-1, is DAGVTQSPTHLIKTRGQQVTLRCSPKSGHDTVSWYQQALGQGPQFIFQYYEEEERQRGNFPDRFSGHQFPNYSSELNVNALLLGDSALYLCASSLGQTGVTEAFFGQGTRLTVV.

In the case of this clone: Within the sample, other DNA sequences also encode this same CDR3. This CDR3 reads CASSLGGRGTEAFF. CDR3 nucleotides: TGCGCCAGCAGCTTGGGGGGCCGGGGGACTGAAGCTTTCTTT. The chain recombines TRBV5-1 with TRBJ1-1, with a possible D match to TRBD1 (5 bases). The germline V and J ends were trimmed by 0 bases and 5 bases, with 11 bases remaining between them. The length of the CDR3 is 14 residues. Looked up from germline, CDR1 is SGHRS and CDR2 is YFSETQ.

The rearrangement joins TRBV7-3 to TRBJ2-3; D may be TRBD1 or TRBD2 (5 bases each). V lost 3 bases, J lost 1 base, and 14 bases lay in between. Looked up from germline, CDR1 is SGHTA and CDR2 is FQGTGA. The CDR3 runs to 16 residues. CDR3 coding DNA: TGTGCCAGCAGCTTTTCCGGGACCCCGGGCACAGATACGCAGTATTTT. It yields the protein CASSFSGTPGTDTQYF.

The rearrangement links TRBV7-9 to TRBJ2-5; TRBD2 aligns across 7 bases. The CDR3 is made up of 15 amino acids. V lost 3 bases, J lost 5 bases, and 9 bases stayed unmatched. The germline V gene encodes CDR1 SEHNR and CDR2 FQNEAQ (reference sequence). The CDR3 DNA reads as TGTGCCAGCAGCTTCGGGGGAGGGCCCGGGGAGACCCAGTACTTC. It translates to CASSFGGGPGETQYF.

V usage is TRBV28 and J usage is TRBJ2-7; 9 positions agree with TRBD2. The length of the CDR3 is 15 residues. With 7 bases clipped from V and 2 bases from J, the junction kept 9 bases outside the gene matches. The germline CDR1 and CDR2 sequences are MDHEN and SYDVKM. This chain's CDR3 is CASKTSGRYTYEQYF. The CDR3, as DNA: TGTGCCAGCAAGACCAGCGGGAGGTACACCTACGAGCAGTACTTC. Variable domain in full (rest from reference TRBV28 and TRBJ2-7): DVKVTQSSRYLVKRTGEKVFLECVQDMDHENMFWYRQDPGLGLRLIYFSYDVKMKEKGDIPEGYSVSREKKERFSLILESASTNQTSMYLCASKTSGRYTYEQYFGPGTRLTVT.

This rearrangement joins TRBV10-3 to TRBJ2-3; the match to TRBD2 covers 11 bases. Germline CDR1 reads ENHRY; CDR2 reads SYGVKD. The CDR3 sequence is 17 residues long. Trimming removed 5 bases from V and 2 bases from J; junction bases left unmatched: 9. The CDR3 bases are TGTGCCATCAGTCCCGGACTAGCGGGTTCAGACACAGATACGCAGTATTTT. Translating it yields CAISPGLAGSDTDTQYF.

The genes are TRBV10-1 and TRBJ2-3, with D unclear. CDR1 is WNHNN and CDR2 is SYGVQD in the germline V gene (reference sequence). V lost 3 bases, J lost 1 base, and 8 bases lay in between. The CDR3 spans 14 residues. The CDR3 DNA reads TGCGCCAGCAGTGAATACTACCGCACAGATACGCAGTATTTT. Amino acid sequence: CASSEYYRTDTQYF.

The chain is built from TRBV5-6 and TRBJ1-1; D gene unclear. Trimming pared 0 bases from V and 5 bases from J, leaving 8 bases between. Germline V gene lookup returns CDR1 SGHDT and CDR2 YYEEEE. The CDR3 spans 13 residues. CDR3 region: CASSLVDPTEAFF. Here the CDR3 DNA reads TGTGCCAGCAGCTTGGTCGATCCAACTGAAGCTTTCTTT. Complete variable domain (other parts from reference TRBV5-6 and TRBJ1-1): DAGVTQSPTHLIKTRGQQVTLRCSPKSGHDTVSWYQQALGQGPQFIFQYYEEEERQRGNFPDRFSGHQFPNYSSELNVNALLLGDSALYLCASSLVDPTEAFFGQGTRLTVV.

As concerns this clone: Different DNA sequences within this sample yield the same CDR3. The V gene is TRBV18, the J gene TRBJ2-3; D call uncertain. V lost 1 base and J lost 0, with 5 bases in between. Germline loops: CDR1 KGHSH, CDR2 LQKENI. The CDR3 sequence is 14 residues long. The CDR3 reads CASSPLASTDTQYF. The CDR3 DNA follows: TGTGCCAGCTCACCACTCGCAAGCACAGATACGCAGTATTTT.

The V gene is TRBV5-6, the J gene TRBJ1-4; possible D gene TRBD1, 5 bases. This CDR3 has 14 residues. Germline V gene data show CDR1 as SGHDT and CDR2 as YYEEEE. V gave up 2 bases and J gave up 8 bases, with 13 bases separating them. The CDR3 protein is CASSFRQGREKLFF. In DNA, the CDR3 is TGTGCCAGCAGCTTTCGGCAGGGAAGGGAAAAACTGTTTTTT.

The chain has TRBV19 and TRBJ2-7; D is undetermined. Germline V gives CDR1 LNHDA, CDR2 SQIVND (reference sequence). The CDR3 totals 15 residues. V lost 4 bases to trimming and J lost 3 bases, with 16 bases between them. The CDR3, as DNA: TGTGCCAGTAGTACTCCTGGAAGGGCCTACTACGAGCAGTACTTC. Translating it yields CASSTPGRAYYEQYF.

In this sample, this clone turned up once. The gene calls are TRBV18 and TRBJ1-2; perhaps TRBD1 as D (6 bases). This CDR3 has 17 residues. Germline V gene sequence: CDR1 KGHSH, CDR2 LQKENI. The V end was cut by 0 bases, the J end by 2 bases, with 16 bases between. The CDR3 nucleotides are TGTGCCAGCTCACCACCGGCAGCAGGGGCCGTAAACTATGGCTACACCTTC. Its protein is CASSPPAAGAVNYGYTF.

This rearrangement joins TRBV6-1 to TRBJ1-5; the D gene is possibly TRBD1 (5 bases). V shed 4 bases and J shed 0 bases, with 13 bases lying between them. Germline CDR1 and CDR2: MNHNS and SASEGT. The CDR3 contains 16 residues. CDR3 DNA: TGTGCCAGCAGTGTATTATCAGGGATTAGCAATCAGCCCCAGCATTTT. It specifies CASSVLSGISNQPQHF.

This sequence joins TRBV2 and TRBJ1-5; 7 nucleotides line up with TRBD1. V lost 8 bases to trimming and J lost 10 bases; unmatched junction nucleotides: 14. The CDR3 covers 14 residues. Germline values: CDR1 SNHLY, CDR2 FYNNEI. CDR3 sequence reads: CASSIGTVKAPQHF. The CDR3 DNA reads as TGTGCCAGCTCCATCGGGACAGTTAAAGCTCCCCAGCATTTT.

V is TRBV6-1 and J is TRBJ2-5, with 7 bases identical to TRBD1. Trimming at V came to 5 bases and at J to 9 bases, leaving 12 bases not matched to a gene. Germline V lookup: CDR1 MNHNS, CDR2 SASEGT. The length of the CDR3 is 14 residues. CDR3 sequence (DNA): TGTGCCAGCAGTACGGCCGGACAGGTGGGACCCCAGTACTTC. Translated, it gives CASSTAGQVGPQYF.

CDR3 sequence reads: CASSETIGAYEQYF. CDR3 sequence (DNA): TGTGCCAGCAGTGAAACGATAGGGGCCTACGAGCAGTACTTC. The gene calls are TRBV6-1 and TRBJ2-7, with a weak D call TRBD1 (5 bases). V was cut by 2 bases and J by 2 bases, with 10 bases left in between. Looked up from germline, CDR1 is MNHNS and CDR2 is SASEGT. The CDR3 runs to 14 residues.

The V gene is TRBV5-1, the J gene TRBJ2-1; tentative D call: TRBD1 (6 bases). The CDR3 sequence is 17 residues long. The V and J ends lost 4 bases and 0 bases respectively, with 17 bases between them. CDR1 and CDR2 (germline): SGHRS, YFSETQ. CDR3 coding DNA: TGCGCCAGCAGCGCATCCTTGGGGGCCGTCTCCTACAATGAGCAGTTCTTC. It encodes CASSASLGAVSYNEQFF.

In DNA, the CDR3 is TGCGCCAGCAGCTTGACAGGGCTGGCTCAAGAGACCCAGTACTTC. Translating gives CASSLTGLAQETQYF. The chain has TRBV5-1 and TRBJ2-5; TRBD1 is a possible D gene (6 bases). The germline V and J ends were trimmed by 1 base and 2 bases, with 12 bases remaining between them. In germline, CDR1 is SGHRS, CDR2 YFSETQ. This CDR3 is 15 amino acids long.

This rearrangement joins TRBV5-4 to TRBJ1-3; D ambiguous. The CDR3 contains 14 residues. Trimming took off 5 bases at V and 0 bases at J, with 9 bases between the two ends. CDR1 SGHNT and CDR2 YYREEE come from the germline V gene (reference sequence). The CDR3 sequence is CASRPDFSGNTIYF. DNA of the CDR3: TGTGCCAGCAGACCGGACTTCTCTGGAAACACCATATATTTT.

The chain uses TRBV9 and TRBJ2-1; D could derive from TRBD1 or TRBD2 (5 bases each). Germline V CDR1 and CDR2: SGDLS, YYNGEE. The V end was cut by 6 bases, the J end by 6 bases, with 19 bases between. The CDR3 is 15 amino acids. This CDR3 reads CASNPGSGTFNEQFF. DNA for the CDR3: TGTGCCAGCAATCCCGGGTCGGGGACGTTCAATGAGCAGTTCTTC.

To note about this clone: This CDR3 is also generated by other DNA sequences in the sample. V is TRBV7-2 and J is TRBJ2-3; 10 bases align to TRBD2. The V gene's germline CDR1 is SGHTA and CDR2 FQGNSA. V lost 5 bases and J lost 5; bases outside the gene matches: 4. The CDR3 contains 14 residues. CDR3 nucleotide sequence: TGTGCCAGCAGCCCCGGACTAGCGGTAGATACGCAGTATTTT. Its protein product is CASSPGLAVDTQYF.

The rearrangement links TRBV6-1 to TRBJ2-7; 8 bases align to TRBD1. The CDR3 is made up of 15 amino acids. With V trimmed by 4 bases and J by 1 base, 6 bases remained unmatched. Germline V gene sequence: CDR1 MNHNS, CDR2 SASEGT. CDR3 in DNA: TGTGCCAGCAGTGGGGACAGGTCGCATTCCTACGAGCAGTACTTC. Amino acid sequence: CASSGDRSHSYEQYF.